This T cell receptor beta chain was identified during a study of blood T cell repertoires in COVID-19. Study-wide background: Samples taken during acute and convalescent COVID-19 were collected in the United States, Italy and Spain. Nucleic acid was either cDNA or gDNA, and it came from T cells, B-cell-depleted T cells, or PBMCs.

Per the original methods: How many nucleated cells were present was estimated from reference gene primer amplification. Sequenced by immunoSEQ multiplex PCR; TCRdb stores in-frame clones only, minus some. V and J calls and clone size come straight from that table; D and trimming were deduced from the DNA. The sample lists over 200,000 clones, 70% to 90% occurring once. This clone was detected only once. Deletions cut 4 bases from V and 4 bases from J, with 19 bases between. The CDR3 length is 17 residues. The germline gives CDR1 SGHAT, CDR2 FQNNGV. The sample was peripheral blood. This sequence was found in a woman between 45 and 65 years old with active or convalescent COVID-19. This chain connects TRBV11-2 to TRBJ2-2; TRBD2 is a possible D gene (6 bases). The CDR3 DNA reads TGTGCCAGCAGCTCTGTGGGGGGAAGGTCGGGCACCGGGGAGCTGTTTTTT. It codes for CASSSVGGRSGTGELFF.